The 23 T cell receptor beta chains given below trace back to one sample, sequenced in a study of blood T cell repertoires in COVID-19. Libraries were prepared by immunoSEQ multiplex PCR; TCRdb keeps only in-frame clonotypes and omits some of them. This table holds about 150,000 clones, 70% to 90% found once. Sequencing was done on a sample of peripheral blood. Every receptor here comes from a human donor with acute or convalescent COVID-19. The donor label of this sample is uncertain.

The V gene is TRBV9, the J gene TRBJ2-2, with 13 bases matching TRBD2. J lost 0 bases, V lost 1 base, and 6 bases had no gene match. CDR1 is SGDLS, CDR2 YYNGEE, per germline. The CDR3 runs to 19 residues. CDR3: CASSVRGLAGTTNTGELFF. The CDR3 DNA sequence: TGTGCCAGCAGCGTACGGGGACTAGCGGGGACCACGAACACCGGGGAGCTGTTTTTT.

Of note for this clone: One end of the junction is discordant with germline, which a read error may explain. In nucleotides, the CDR3 is TGTGCCAGCAGCTCATCCCAGGGGGGGCTGTTTTTT. Amino acid sequence: CASSSSQGGLFF. The chain has TRBV6-6 and TRBJ2-2, with a weak D call TRBD1 (7 bases). CDR1 MNHNY and CDR2 SVGAGI come from the germline V gene (reference sequence). The CDR3 sequence is 12 residues long.

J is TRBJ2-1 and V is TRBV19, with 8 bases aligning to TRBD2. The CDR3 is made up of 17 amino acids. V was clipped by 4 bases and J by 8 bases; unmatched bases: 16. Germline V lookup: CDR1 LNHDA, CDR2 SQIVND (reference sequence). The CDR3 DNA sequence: TGTGCCAGTAGTACACCAACCTTCCGGGGGGGGTGGGATGAGCAGTTCTTC. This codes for CASSTPTFRGGWDEQFF.

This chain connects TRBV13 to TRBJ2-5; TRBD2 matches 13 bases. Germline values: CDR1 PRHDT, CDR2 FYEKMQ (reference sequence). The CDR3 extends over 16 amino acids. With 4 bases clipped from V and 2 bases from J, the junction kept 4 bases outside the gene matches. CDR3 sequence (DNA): TGTGCCAGCAGCTCCCTGACTAGCGGGAGGCAAGAGACCCAGTACTTC. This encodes CASSSLTSGRQETQYF.

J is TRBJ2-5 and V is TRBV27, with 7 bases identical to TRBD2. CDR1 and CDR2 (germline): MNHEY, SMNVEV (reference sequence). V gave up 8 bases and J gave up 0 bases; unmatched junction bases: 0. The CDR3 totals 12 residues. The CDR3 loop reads CASGRDQETQYF. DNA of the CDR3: TGTGCCAGCGGGAGGGACCAAGAGACCCAGTACTTC.

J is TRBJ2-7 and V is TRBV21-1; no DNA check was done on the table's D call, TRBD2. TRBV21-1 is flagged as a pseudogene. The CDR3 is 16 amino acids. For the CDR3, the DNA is TGTGCCAGCAGTTCCGAAGGGACTAGCGGGATGAACGAGCAGTACGTC. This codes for CASSSEGTSGMNEQYV.

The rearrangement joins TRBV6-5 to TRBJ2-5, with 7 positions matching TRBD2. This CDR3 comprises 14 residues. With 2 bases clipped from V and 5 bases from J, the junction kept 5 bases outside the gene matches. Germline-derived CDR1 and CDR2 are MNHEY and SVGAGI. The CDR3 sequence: CASSYREGLETQYF. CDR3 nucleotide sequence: TGTGCCAGCAGTTACAGGGAGGGTCTGGAGACCCAGTACTTC.

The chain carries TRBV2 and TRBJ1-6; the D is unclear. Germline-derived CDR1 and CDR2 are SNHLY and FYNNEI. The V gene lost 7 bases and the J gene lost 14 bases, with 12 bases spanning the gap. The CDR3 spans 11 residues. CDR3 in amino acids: CASTPVGALHF. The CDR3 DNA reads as TGTGCCAGCACCCCGGTCGGGGCCCTCCACTTT. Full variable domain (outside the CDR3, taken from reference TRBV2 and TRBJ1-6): EPEVTQTPSHQVTQMGQEVILRCVPISNHLYFYWYRQILGQKVEFLVSFYNNEISEKSEIFDDQFSVERPDGSNFTLKIRSTKLEDSAMYFCASTPVGALHFGNGTRLTVT.

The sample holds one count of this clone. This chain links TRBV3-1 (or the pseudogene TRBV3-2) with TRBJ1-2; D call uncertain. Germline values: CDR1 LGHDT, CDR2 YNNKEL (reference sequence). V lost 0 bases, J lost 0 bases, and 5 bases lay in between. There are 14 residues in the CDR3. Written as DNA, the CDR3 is TGTGCCAGCAGCCAAGAGTTCTCTAACTATGGCTACACCTTC. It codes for CASSQEFSNYGYTF.

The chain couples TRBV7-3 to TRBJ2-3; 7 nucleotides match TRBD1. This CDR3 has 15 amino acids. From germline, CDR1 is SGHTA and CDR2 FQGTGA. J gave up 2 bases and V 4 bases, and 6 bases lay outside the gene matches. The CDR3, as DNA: TGTGCCAGCAGCTCTCCGGGACAGACCACAGATACGCAGTATTTT. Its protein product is CASSSPGQTTDTQYF.

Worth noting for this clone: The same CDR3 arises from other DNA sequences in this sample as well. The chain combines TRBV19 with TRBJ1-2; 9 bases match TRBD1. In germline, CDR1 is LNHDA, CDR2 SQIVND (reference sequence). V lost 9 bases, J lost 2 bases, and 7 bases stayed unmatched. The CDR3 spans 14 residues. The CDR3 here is CASSGQGVNYGYTF. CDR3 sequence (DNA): TGTGCCAGCTCGGGACAGGGAGTAAACTATGGCTACACCTTC.

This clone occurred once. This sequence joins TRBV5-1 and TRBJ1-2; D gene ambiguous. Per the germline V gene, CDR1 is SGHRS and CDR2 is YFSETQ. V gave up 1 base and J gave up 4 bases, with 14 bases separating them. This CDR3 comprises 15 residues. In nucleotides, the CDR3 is TGCGCCAGCAGCTTGAGCGTAACTGCGACCTATGGCTACACCTTC. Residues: CASSLSVTATYGYTF.

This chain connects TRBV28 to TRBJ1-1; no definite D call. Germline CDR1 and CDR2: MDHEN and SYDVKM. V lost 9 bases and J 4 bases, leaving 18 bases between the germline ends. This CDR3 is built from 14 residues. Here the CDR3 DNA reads TGTGCCAGTCACGGGAGCCTTCGGGTCACTGAAGCTTTCTTT. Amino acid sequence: CASHGSLRVTEAFF.

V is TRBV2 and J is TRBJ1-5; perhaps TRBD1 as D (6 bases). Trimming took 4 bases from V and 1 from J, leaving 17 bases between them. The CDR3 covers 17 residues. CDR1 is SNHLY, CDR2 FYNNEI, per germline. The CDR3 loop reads CASSVGGRMTSNQPQHF. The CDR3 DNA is TGTGCCAGCAGTGTGGGGGGGCGAATGACGAGCAATCAGCCCCAGCATTTT.

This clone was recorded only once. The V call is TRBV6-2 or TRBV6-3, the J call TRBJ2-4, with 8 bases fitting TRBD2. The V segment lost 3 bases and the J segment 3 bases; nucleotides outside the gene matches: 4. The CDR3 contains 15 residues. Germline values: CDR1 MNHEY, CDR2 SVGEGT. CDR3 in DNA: TGTGCCAGCAGTTATTCTCGGGAGGGCAAAAACATTCAGTACTTC. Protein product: CASSYSREGKNIQYF.

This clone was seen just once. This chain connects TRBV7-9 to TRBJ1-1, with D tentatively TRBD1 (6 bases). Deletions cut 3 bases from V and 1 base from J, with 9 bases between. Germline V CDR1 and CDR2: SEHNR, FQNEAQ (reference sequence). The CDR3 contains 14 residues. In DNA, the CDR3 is TGTGCCAGCAGCTTGGGGGCCTCGAACACTGAAGCTTTCTTT. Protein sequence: CASSLGASNTEAFF.

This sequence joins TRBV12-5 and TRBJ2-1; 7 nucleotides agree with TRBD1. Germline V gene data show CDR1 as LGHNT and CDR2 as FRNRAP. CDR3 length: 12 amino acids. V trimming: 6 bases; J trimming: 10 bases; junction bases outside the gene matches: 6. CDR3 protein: CASGGPGGEQFF. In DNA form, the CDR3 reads TGTGCTAGTGGAGGACCAGGGGGAGAGCAGTTCTTC.

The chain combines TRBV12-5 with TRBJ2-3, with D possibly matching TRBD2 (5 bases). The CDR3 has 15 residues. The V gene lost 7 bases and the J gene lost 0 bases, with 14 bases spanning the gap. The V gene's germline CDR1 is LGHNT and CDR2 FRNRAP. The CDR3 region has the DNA TGTGCTAGTGTCCCCGGGGTTTCTAGCACAGATACGCAGTATTTT. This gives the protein CASVPGVSSTDTQYF.

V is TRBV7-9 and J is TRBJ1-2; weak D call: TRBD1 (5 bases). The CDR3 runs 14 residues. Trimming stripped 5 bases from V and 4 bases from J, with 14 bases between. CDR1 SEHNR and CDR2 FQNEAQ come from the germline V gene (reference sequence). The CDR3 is CASSPSTGLYGYTF. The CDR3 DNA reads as TGTGCCAGCAGCCCAAGTACAGGCCTCTATGGCTACACCTTC.

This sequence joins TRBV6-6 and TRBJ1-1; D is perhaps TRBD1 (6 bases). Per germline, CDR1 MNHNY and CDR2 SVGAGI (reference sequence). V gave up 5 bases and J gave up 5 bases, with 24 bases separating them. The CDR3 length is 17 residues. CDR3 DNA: TGTGCCAGCAGTCGAACCGTGGCCGCACAGGGTCGAACTGAAGCTTTCTTT. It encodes CASSRTVAAQGRTEAFF.

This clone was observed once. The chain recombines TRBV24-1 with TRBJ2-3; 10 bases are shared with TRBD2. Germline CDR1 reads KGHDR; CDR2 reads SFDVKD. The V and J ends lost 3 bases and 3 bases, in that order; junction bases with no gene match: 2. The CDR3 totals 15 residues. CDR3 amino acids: CATSDRLAGTDTQYF. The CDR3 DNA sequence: TGTGCCACCAGTGATAGACTAGCGGGTACAGATACGCAGTATTTT.

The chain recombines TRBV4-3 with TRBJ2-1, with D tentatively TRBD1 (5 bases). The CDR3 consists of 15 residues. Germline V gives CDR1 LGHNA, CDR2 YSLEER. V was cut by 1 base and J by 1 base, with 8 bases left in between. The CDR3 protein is CASSQGTTSYNEQFF. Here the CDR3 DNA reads TGCGCCAGCAGCCAAGGGACAACTTCCTACAATGAGCAGTTCTTC.

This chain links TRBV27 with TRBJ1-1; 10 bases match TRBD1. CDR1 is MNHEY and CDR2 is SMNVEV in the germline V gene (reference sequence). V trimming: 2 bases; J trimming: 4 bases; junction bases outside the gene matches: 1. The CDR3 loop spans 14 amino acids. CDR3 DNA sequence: TGTGCCAGCAGTTTAGGGACAGGGGCCACTGAAGCTTTCTTT. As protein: CASSLGTGATEAFF.